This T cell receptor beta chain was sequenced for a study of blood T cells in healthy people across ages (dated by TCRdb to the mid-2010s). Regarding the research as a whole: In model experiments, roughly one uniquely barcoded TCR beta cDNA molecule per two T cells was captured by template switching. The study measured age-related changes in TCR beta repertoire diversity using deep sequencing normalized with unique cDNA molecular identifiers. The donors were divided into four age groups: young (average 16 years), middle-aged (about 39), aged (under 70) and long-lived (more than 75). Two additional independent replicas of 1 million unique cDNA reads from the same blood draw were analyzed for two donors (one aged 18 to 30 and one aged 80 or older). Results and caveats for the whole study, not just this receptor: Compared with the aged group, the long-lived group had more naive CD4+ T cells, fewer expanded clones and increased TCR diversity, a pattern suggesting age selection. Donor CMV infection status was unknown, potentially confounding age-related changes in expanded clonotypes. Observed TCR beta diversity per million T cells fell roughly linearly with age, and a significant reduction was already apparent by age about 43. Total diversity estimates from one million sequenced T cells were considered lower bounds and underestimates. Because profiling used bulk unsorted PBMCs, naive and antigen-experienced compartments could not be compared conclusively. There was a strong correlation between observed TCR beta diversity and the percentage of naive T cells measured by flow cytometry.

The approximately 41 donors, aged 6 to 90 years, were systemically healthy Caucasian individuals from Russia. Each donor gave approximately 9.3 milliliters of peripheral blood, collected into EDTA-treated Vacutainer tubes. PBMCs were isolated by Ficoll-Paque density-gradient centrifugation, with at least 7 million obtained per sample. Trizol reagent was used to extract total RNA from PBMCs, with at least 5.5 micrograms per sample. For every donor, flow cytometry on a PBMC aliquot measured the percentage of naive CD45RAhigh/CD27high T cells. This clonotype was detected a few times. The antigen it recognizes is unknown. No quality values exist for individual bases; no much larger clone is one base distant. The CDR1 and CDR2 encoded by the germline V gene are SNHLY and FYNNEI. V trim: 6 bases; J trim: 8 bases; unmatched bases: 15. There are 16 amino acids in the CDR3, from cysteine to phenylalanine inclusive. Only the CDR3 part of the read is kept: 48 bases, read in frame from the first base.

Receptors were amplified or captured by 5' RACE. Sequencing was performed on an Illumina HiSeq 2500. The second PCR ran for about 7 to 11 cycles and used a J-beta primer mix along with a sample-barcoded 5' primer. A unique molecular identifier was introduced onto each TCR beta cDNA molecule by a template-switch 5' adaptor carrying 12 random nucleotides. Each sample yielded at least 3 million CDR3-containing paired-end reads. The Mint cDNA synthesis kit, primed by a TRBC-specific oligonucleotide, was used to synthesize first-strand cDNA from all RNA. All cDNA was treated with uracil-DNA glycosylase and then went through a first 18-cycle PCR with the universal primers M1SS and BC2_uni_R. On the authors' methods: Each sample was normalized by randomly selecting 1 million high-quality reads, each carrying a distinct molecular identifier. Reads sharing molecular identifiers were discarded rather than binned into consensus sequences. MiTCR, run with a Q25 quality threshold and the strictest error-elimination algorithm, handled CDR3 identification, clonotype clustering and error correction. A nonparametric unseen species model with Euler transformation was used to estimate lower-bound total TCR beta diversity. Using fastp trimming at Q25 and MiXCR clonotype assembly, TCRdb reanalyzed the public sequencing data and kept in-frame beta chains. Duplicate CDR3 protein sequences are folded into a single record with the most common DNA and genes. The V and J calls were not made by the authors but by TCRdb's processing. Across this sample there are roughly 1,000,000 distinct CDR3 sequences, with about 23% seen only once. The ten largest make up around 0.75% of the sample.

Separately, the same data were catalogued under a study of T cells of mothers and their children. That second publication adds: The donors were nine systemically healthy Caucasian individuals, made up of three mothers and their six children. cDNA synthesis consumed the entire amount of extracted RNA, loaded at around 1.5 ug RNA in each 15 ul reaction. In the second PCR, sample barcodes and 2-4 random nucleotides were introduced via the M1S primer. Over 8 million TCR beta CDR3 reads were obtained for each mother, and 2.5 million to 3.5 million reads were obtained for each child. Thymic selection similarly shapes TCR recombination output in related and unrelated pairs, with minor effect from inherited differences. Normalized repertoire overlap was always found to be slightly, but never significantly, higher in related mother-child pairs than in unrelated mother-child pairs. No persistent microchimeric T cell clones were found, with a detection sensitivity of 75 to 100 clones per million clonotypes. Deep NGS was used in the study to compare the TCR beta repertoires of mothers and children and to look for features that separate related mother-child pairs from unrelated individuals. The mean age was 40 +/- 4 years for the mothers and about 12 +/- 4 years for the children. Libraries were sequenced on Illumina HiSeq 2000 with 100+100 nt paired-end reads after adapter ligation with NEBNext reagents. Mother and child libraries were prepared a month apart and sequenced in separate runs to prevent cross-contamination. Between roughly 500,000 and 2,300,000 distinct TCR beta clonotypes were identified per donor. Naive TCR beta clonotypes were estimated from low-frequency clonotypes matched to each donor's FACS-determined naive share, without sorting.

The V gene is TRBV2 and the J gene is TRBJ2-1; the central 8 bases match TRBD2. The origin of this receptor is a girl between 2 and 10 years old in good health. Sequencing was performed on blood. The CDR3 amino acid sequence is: CASRREGPPAKDEQFF. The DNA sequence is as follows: TGTGCCAGCAGACGGGAGGGCCCTCCCGCTAAGGATGAGCAGTTCTTC. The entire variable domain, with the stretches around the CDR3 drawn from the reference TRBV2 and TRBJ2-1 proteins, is EPEVTQTPSHQVTQMGQEVILRCVPISNHLYFYWYRQILGQKVEFLVSFYNNEISEKSEIFDDQFSVERPDGSNFTLKIRSTKLEDSAMYFCASRREGPPAKDEQFFGPGTRLTVL.